The present TCR beta chain was sequenced within a study of T-cell reconstitution after alpha-beta-depleted transplantation in children. Trimming took 2 bases from V and 10 from J, leaving 12 bases between them. This CDR3 contains 13 residues. Germline CDR1 is ENHRY and CDR2 is SYGVKD. As it was prepared, the TCRbeta library received unique molecular identifiers. Each CDR3 protein is one row after TCRdb ran MiXCR on the PCR reads. Seen here are 450,000 to 700,000 distinct CDR3 sequences, roughly 27% observed once, and the top ten hold under 45%. Overall study results and limits: One year after transplant, T-cell counts and diversity came mostly from newly produced T cells. Reportedly, only several hundred clones from non-depleted graft cells drove alpha-beta T-cell counts at about two months.

Worth noting for this clonotype: Its antigen is not known.

This clonotype originated in a boy younger than two with Wiskott-Aldrich syndrome, due to receive a stem cell transplant. The rearrangement links TRBV10-3 to TRBJ2-1, with D possibly TRBD2 on 6 matching bases. This sample comprised PBMCs, obtained before TCRalphabeta/CD19-depleted stem cell transplant. CDR3 nucleotides: TGTGCCATCAGTGAGGGGGGGTCCACCGAGCAGTTCTTC. It is translated as CAISEGGSTEQFF.